This TCR beta chain was retrieved from a study of human T cells and chemical hapten exposure. This clonotype has ten or more counts. Time point described: patch test 1, 2 weeks after DPC sensitization. Treatment reported: therapeutic diphenylcyclopropenone sensitization with weekly scalp DPC. TCRdb recomputed calls from the RACE reads with MiXCR, one row per CDR3 protein. The sample shows around 380,000 distinct CDR3 sequences, around 4.8% of them seen only once. This CDR3 is 15 amino acids long. The V gene lost 2 bases and the J gene lost 6 bases, with 14 bases spanning the gap. Germline-derived CDR1 and CDR2 are SGHAT and FQNNGV.

The chain recombines TRBV11-2 with TRBJ2-1; perhaps D is TRBD1 or TRBD2 (5 bases each). The clonotype comes from a woman aged 45-65 years with alopecia areata. Some clones in this sample may be carry-over from other donors' samples. This material consisted of whole blood, taken in connection with sensitization to the hapten diphenylcyclopropenone (DPC). The CDR3 DNA is TGTGCCAGCAGCTTAAGAGGGGAGCTTGGCAATGAGCAGTTCTTC. Its protein product is CASSLRGELGNEQFF.